These 4 T cell receptor beta chains were all obtained from the same sample, sequenced in a study of blood T cells in healthy people across ages. The second PCR ran about 6 to 11 cycles with a sample-barcoded 5' primer and J-beta primers. Via MiXCR, TCRdb re-called the 5' RACE reads, giving one row per CDR3 protein. The table has hundreds of thousands of distinct CDR3 sequences, roughly 49% seen once. The sample taken for sequencing was blood. The receptors come from a woman aged 55-69 years in good health.

The chain has TRBV2 and TRBJ2-3; 7 bases agree with TRBD2. Germline CDR1 reads SNHLY; CDR2 reads FYNNEI. The CDR3 has 15 amino acids. V lost 3 bases and J lost 2; bases outside the gene matches: 5. CDR3 loop: CASSDGGRATDTQYF. DNA for the CDR3: TGTGCCAGCAGTGATGGCGGGAGAGCCACAGATACGCAGTATTTT.

This clonotype appeared many times. The chain links TRBV7-2 to TRBJ2-7; perhaps TRBD2 as D (6 bases). Germline V gives CDR1 SGHTA, CDR2 FQGNSA. The CDR3 has 15 amino acids. V lost 0 bases and J lost 7, with 16 bases in between. The CDR3: CASSLAGTPKEEQYF. Here the CDR3 DNA reads TGTGCCAGCAGCTTAGCAGGGACTCCGAAGGAGGAGCAGTACTTC.

This chain connects TRBV18 to TRBJ2-4; D is perhaps TRBD2 (7 bases). The assigned J gene may be wrong: the sequence end matches TRBJ2-7 better. CDR3 length: 15 residues. The germline gives CDR1 KGHSH, CDR2 LQKENI. The CDR3 bases are TGTGCCAGCTCGGAGGGGGACTCGCGGGGGTACGAGCAGTACTTC. This sequence encodes CASSEGDSRGYEQYF.

The chain carries TRBV12-3 or TRBV12-4 and TRBJ2-4; 8 bases agree with TRBD1. With the DNA end fitting TRBJ2-7 better, the J assignment may be wrong. CDR3 length equals 14 residues. CDR3 loop: CASSLDRGRNEQYF. CDR3 DNA sequence: TGTGCCAGCAGCCTAGACAGGGGTAGAAACGAGCAGTACTTC.